This TCR beta chain was sequenced in a study of blood T cell repertoires in COVID-19. Authors' processing steps: Amplifying reference gene primers gave estimates of nucleated cell counts. Sequencing was performed with immunoSEQ multiplex PCR; in TCRdb, only in-frame clones are kept and a portion is missing. From that table come the V and J calls and clone size; the DNA was used to work out D and trimming. Of more than 150,000 clones in the sample, 85% to 90% were seen once. Germline CDR1 is SGHAT and CDR2 is FQNNGV. V lost 2 bases to trimming and J lost 2 bases, with 11 bases between them. There are 15 residues in the CDR3.

V usage is TRBV11-2 and J usage is TRBJ2-3, with a weak D call TRBD1 (6 bases). This sequence originates from a woman in her thirties or forties with acute or convalescent COVID-19. Sequencing was carried out using peripheral blood. CDR3 sequence reads: CASSLIRTDTDTQYF. CDR3 DNA: TGTGCCAGCAGCTTAATTAGGACAGACACAGATACGCAGTATTTT.